One T cell receptor (beta chain) is described in this entry. Its antigen remains undetermined. The sample holds no much larger clone one base away, and base qualities are not on file. Every bulk PBMC sample had a fixed 350 ng of DNA loaded. TCR beta CDR3 sequences were amplified from genomic DNA using the immunoSEQ TCRb Assay kit according to manufacturer instructions. The KAPA Library Quantification Kit for Illumina platforms was used to quantify the pooled libraries by qPCR. Pooled libraries were sequenced on an Illumina NextSeq 500, clustered at roughly 0.6-1.2 pM. Under the source paper's analysis protocol: TCR data were analyzed using immunoSEQ ANALYZER and the R LymphoSeq package. A rearrangement efficiency score was calculated as productive divided by the sum of productive and non-productive CDR3 sequences. Clonality was measured with the Gini coefficient and diversity with the Renyi index at alpha=1, compared pairwise between timepoints within each patient. Clonal relatedness, based on an edit distance of 3, and repertoire similarity, based on the Bhattacharyya coefficient, were both computed in LymphoSeq. To classify response, a linear discriminant analysis based on week-3 changes in clonality and diversity was built with the R MASS and caret packages. TCRdb's version of the immuneACCESS table is confined to in-frame rearrangements and falls short of the full clone set. An unresolved V gene accounts for under half of the shortfall where checked; the remainder is of unknown origin. D and trimming come from the DNA, and the V and J calls and clone size come from that table. This sample lists 6,000 to 8,000 clones; about 86% were detected once. The ten largest clonotypes hold over 15% of the sample.

The record originates from a study of blood T cell dynamics during melanoma immunotherapy (dated by TCRdb to 2020 to 2022). Background on the whole study: All patients had metastatic melanoma and were given first-line pembrolizumab or nivolumab plus ipilimumab as standard of care in the United Kingdom. A training cohort was formed from consecutive patients, and a further independent group of patients from the same centre was pooled into an external validation set. To identify early correlates of response, the study profiled peripheral T cell receptor repertoires in patients with metastatic melanoma before and after one cycle of checkpoint inhibitor therapy. Findings and caveats that apply to the study as a whole: Unlike progressors, patients who went on to achieve disease control showed a bifurcated reorganization of the PBMC repertoire at W3, with either increased clonality or increased diversity. Whether the T cell clones behind the repertoire changes were melanoma-specific or instead reflected general immune activation was something the study could not determine. The relatively small sample size was recognized as a factor that could limit how well the results generalize.

Explained via the paper, the time point label denotes: pre-treatment baseline. Blood was sampled before treatment (T0) and at week 3 (W3), after the first cycle of checkpoint blockade. Except for two patients with rapid clinical progression, response was assessed 12 weeks after the first infusion by RECIST 1.1; disease control meant complete response, partial response or stable disease. Patients were excluded for prior systemic cancer treatment, concomitant immunosuppressant therapy or synchronous other active malignancies. To track both circulating cells and T cell turnover, TCR beta was sequenced from bulk PBMC as well as from plasma cell-free DNA. Lymphoprep and SepMate tubes were used to isolate PBMC from blood, and red cell lysis was then performed. DNA from PBMC and sorted T cell subsets was extracted with QIAamp DNA Blood Mini kits. Trimming accounts for 0 bases at V and 1 base at J, while the number of junction bases matched to no gene is 8. Measured from the cysteine to the phenylalanine, the CDR3 is 17 residues long. CDR3 DNA only is kept here, 51 bases in frame from base 1. Sequences LGHNA (CDR1) and YNFKEQ (CDR2) are obtained from the germline V gene.

Recombination joined TRBV4-2 with TRBJ2-7; a stretch of 8 junction bases matches TRBD2. The TCR was taken from a human donor with melanoma. This specimen consisted of blood, obtained from a patient treated with checkpoint blockade. The DNA sequence reads TGTGCCAGCAGCCAAGATTACGGGAGGGCCGTTTCCTACGAGCAGTACTTC. The encoded protein is CASSQDYGRAVSYEQYF.